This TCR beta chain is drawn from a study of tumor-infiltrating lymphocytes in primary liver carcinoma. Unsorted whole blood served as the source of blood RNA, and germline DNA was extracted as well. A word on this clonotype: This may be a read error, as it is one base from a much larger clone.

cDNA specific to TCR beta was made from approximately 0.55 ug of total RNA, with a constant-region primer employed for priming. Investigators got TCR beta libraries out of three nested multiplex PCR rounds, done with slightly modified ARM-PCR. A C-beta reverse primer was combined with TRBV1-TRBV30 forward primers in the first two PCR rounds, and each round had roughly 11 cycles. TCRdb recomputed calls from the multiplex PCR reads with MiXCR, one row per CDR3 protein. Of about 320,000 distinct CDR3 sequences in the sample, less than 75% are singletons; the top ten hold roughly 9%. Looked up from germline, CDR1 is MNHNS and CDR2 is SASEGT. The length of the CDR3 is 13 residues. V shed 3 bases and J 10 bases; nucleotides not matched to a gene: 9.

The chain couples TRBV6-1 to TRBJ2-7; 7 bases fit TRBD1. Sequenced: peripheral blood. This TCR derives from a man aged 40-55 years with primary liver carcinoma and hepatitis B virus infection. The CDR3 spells CASSDGQEIVQYF. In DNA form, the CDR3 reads TGTGCCAGCAGTGACGGACAGGAGATCGTTCAGTACTTC.